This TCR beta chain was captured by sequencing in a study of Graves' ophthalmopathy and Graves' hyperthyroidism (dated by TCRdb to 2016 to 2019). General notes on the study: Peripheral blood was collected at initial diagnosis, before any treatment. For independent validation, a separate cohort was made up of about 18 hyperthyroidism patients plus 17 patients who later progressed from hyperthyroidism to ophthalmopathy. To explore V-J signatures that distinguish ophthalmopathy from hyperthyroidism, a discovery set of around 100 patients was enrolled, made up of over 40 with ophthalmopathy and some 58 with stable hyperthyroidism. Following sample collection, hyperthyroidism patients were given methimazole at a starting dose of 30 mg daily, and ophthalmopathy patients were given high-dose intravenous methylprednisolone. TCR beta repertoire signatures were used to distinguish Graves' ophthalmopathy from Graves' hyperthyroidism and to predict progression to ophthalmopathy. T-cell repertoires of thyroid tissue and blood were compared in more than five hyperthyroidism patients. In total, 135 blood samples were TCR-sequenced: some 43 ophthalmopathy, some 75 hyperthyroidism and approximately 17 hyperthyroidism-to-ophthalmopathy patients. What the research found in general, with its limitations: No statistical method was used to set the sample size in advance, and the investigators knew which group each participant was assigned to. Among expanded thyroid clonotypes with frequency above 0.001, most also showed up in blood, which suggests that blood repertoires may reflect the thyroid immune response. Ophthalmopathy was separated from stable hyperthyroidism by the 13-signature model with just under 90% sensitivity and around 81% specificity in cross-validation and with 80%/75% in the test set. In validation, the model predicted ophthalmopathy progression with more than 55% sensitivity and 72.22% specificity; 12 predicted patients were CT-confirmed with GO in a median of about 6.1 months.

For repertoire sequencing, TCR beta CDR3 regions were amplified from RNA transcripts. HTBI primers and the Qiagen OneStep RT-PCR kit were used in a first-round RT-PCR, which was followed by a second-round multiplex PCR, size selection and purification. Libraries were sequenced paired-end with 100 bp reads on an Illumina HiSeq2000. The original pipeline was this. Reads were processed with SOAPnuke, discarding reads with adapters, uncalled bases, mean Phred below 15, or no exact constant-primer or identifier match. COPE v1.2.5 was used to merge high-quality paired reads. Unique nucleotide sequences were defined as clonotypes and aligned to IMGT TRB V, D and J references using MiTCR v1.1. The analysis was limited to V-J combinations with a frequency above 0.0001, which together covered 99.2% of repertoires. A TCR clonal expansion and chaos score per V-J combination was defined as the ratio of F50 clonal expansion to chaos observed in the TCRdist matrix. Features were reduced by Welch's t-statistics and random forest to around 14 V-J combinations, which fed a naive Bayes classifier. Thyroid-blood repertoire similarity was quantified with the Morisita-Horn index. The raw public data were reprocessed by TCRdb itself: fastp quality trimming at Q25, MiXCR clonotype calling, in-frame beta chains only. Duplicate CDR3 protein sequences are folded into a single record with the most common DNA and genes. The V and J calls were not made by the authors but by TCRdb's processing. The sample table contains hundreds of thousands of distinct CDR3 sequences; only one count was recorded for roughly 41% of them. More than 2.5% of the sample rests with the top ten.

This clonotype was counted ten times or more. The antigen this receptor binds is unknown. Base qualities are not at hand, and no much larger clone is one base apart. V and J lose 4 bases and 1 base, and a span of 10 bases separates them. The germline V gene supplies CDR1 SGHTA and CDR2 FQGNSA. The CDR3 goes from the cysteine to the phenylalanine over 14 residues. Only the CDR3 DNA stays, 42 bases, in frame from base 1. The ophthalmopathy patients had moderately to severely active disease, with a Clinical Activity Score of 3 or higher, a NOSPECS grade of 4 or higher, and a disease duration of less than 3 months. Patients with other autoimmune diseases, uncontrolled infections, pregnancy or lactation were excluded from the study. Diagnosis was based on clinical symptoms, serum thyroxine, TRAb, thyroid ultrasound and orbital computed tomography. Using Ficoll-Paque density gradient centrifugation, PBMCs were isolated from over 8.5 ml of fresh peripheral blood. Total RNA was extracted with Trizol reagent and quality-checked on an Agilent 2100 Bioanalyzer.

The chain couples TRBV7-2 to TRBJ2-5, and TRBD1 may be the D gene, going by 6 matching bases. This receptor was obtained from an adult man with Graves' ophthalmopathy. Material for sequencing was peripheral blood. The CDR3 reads CASSSPGVQETQYF. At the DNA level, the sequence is TGTGCCAGCAGCTCGCCAGGGGTCCAAGAGACCCAGTACTTC.